The rows below give T cell receptor beta chains drawn from one sample of a study of identical twins. MiXCR, run by TCRdb on the 5' RACE reads, gives a single entry per CDR3 protein. The table includes a few hundred thousand distinct CDR3 sequences, 10% detected once. Specimen: memory T cells sorted from blood. The receptors were gathered from a man aged 50-60 years in good health. The CDR3 runs from the conserved cysteine through the conserved F or W. Each record gives: D gene, clone size, J gene, V gene, CDR3 DNA, CDR3 protein. D genes are given only for firm matches. The size field is filled for only some rows; it gives once, few, many or a size class.

>-|few|TRBJ2-2|TRBV6-2/TRBV6-3
TGTGCCAGCGGGGGCAGGAACACCGGGGAGCTGTTTTTT
CASGGRNTGELFF
>-|many|TRBJ2-7|TRBV20-1
TGCAGTGCCACCCGGGACCTTTACGAGCAGTACTTC
CSATRDLYEQYF
>-|-|TRBJ2-1|TRBV6-2/TRBV6-3
TGTGCCAGCAGTAAGGACGGGCCATCCTACAATGAGCAGTTCTTC
CASSKDGPSYNEQFF
>-|few|TRBJ2-3|TRBV21-1
TGTGCCAGCAGCAGGAAGCGGGGGAACACAGATACGCAGTATTTT
CASSRKRGNTDTQYF
>TRBD2|many|TRBJ2-3|TRBV12-3/TRBV12-4
TGTGCCTCTAGGGGTCTAGCGGGACCCACTAGCACAGATACGCAGTATTTT
CASRGLAGPTSTDTQYF
>TRBD2|many|TRBJ2-2|TRBV9
TGTGCCAGCAGCGTAGGAGGACTAGCGATAGCCGGGGAGCTGTTTTTT
CASSVGGLAIAGELFF
>-|many|TRBJ1-6|TRBV4-1
TGCGCCAGCAGCCAGGGAATAAATTCACCCCTCCACTTT
CASSQGINSPLHF
>-|-|TRBJ1-1|TRBV3-1
TGTGCCAGCAGCAGGGGCGTTGAAGCTTTCTTT
CASSRGVEAFF
>-|few|TRBJ2-3|TRBV10-3
TGTGCCATCAGTGAGTCGAAGGCGGGGTCGGGCACAGATACGCAGTATTTT
CAISESKAGSGTDTQYF
>-|-|TRBJ1-2|TRBV4-3
TGCGCCAGCAGCCAAGATCGGCGCAGCCTCTACACCTTC
CASSQDRRSLYTF
>-|many|TRBJ2-2|TRBV6-5
TGTGCCAGCAGTTACCTTTCAGGCGGGGAGCTGTTTTTT
CASSYLSGGELFF
>TRBD1|-|TRBJ2-4|TRBV7-2
TGTGCCAGCAGCTTAGCAACAGGGGGGAACATTCAGTACTTC
CASSLATGGNIQYF
>TRBD2|-|TRBJ2-5|TRBV5-4
TGTGCCAGCAGCGTTGGGACTAGCGGTCTGGGAGAGACCCAGTACTTC
CASSVGTSGLGETQYF
>TRBD1|-|TRBJ2-7|TRBV20-1
TGCAGTGCCCCGAGGACAGGGAGGACCGAGCAGTACTTC
CSAPRTGRTEQYF
>-|many|TRBJ2-2|TRBV5-6
TGTGCCAGCAGCGCCGCAGGGGCGAACACCGGGGAGCTGTTTTTT
CASSAAGANTGELFF
>-|many|TRBJ1-1|TRBV7-9
TGTGCCAGCAGCTTAGTTAGGGGTGAAGCTTTCTTT
CASSLVRGEAFF
>-|-|TRBJ2-5|TRBV20-1
TGCAGTGCTACAGGGATAGAGACCCAGTACTTC
CSATGIETQYF
>-|few|TRBJ2-2|TRBV5-1
TGCGCCAGCAGCTTCAGGGGGGCGCGGAACACCGGGGAGCTGTTTTTT
CASSFRGARNTGELFF
>-|few|TRBJ2-3|TRBV9
TGTGCCAGCAGCGCAGGACTCTACTACACAGATACGCAGTATTTT
CASSAGLYYTDTQYF
>-|many|TRBJ2-3|TRBV2
TGTGCCAGCAGTGAATTCCCTGGGACAGATACGCAGTATTTT
CASSEFPGTDTQYF
>TRBD1|many|TRBJ2-1|TRBV9
TGTGCCAGCAGCGTTGGGACAGGAGGTTCTTACAATGAGCAGTTCTTC
CASSVGTGGSYNEQFF
>-|-|TRBJ1-6|TRBV4-2
TGTGCCAGCAGCCGCCGGGGGACCTATAATTCACCCCTCCACTTT
CASSRRGTYNSPLHF
>-|-|TRBJ2-7|TRBV11-2
TGTGCCAGCAGCTTAACTAGTCCTTCCTACGAGCAGTACTTC
CASSLTSPSYEQYF
>-|-|TRBJ1-6|TRBV20-1
TGCAGTGCTAGTATCGATTCACCCCTCCACTTT
CSASIDSPLHF
>-|few|TRBJ1-1|TRBV5-1
TGCGCCAGCAGCTTGGACGGATTATTGAACACTGAAGCTTTCTTT
CASSLDGLLNTEAFF
>TRBD2|-|TRBJ2-1|TRBV6-2/TRBV6-3
TGTGCCAGCAGTTACGGCGTAGCGGGAGCGCGGGGGGTCTTC
CASSYGVAGARGVF
>TRBD2|few|TRBJ2-1|TRBV20-1
TGCAGTGCTCGAAAGGGTAGCGGGAGTTACCGCTCCTACAATGAGCAGTTCTTC
CSARKGSGSYRSYNEQFF
>-|few|TRBJ1-3|TRBV7-2
TGTGCCAGCAGCTTAATTAAATTACGGGGTGGAAACACCATATATTTT
CASSLIKLRGGNTIYF
>-|many|TRBJ2-1|TRBV5-6
TGTGCCAGCAGCTTTGGGACTGTAAACAATGAGCAGTTCTTC
CASSFGTVNNEQFF
>TRBD2|-|TRBJ2-7|TRBV11-2
TGTGCCAGCAGCCCGTTGACTAGCGGGCCGATTCCCTACGAGCAGTACTTC
CASSPLTSGPIPYEQYF
>TRBD2|-|TRBJ2-7|TRBV7-2
TGTGCCAGCAGCCGCCGGGTAGCGGGGTCCTACGAGCAGTACTTC
CASSRRVAGSYEQYF
>TRBD1|many|TRBJ2-2|TRBV10-3
TGTGCCATCAGTGAGTCCTCCAGGGGGACCGGGGAGCTGTTTTTT
CAISESSRGTGELFF
>-|few|TRBJ1-3|TRBV12-3/TRBV12-4
TGTGCCAGCAGAGTAGGAGGGTTAGTGGGAGGAAACACCATATATTTT
CASRVGGLVGGNTIYF
>-|-|TRBJ2-6|TRBV20-1
TGCAGTGCTCGTTTAGGCGGCACTGGGGCCAACGTCCTGACTTTC
CSARLGGTGANVLTF
>-|few|TRBJ2-1|TRBV28
TGTGCCAGCACCATGGGGACACTTTACAATGAGCAGTTCTTC
CASTMGTLYNEQFF
>-|few|TRBJ2-7|TRBV20-1
TGCAGTGCTAGAAAGGAGGGGGCGCGTTACGAGCAGTACTTC
CSARKEGARYEQYF
>-|few|TRBJ1-2|TRBV5-6
TGTGCCAGCAGCCCGTGGGCGGAGGGTGGCGGCTACACCTTC
CASSPWAEGGGYTF
>-|-|TRBJ2-1|TRBV12-3/TRBV12-4
TGTGCCAGCAGTTTAGGGGGGGGGGCCAGGAATGAGCAGTTCTTC
CASSLGGGARNEQFF
>-|many|TRBJ2-5|TRBV6-6
TGTGCCAGCAGTCGGGCCGCGGCGGAGACCCAGTACTTC
CASSRAAAETQYF
>TRBD2|many|TRBJ2-1|TRBV12-3/TRBV12-4
TGTGCCAGCAGGGGACGGGCGGGGGGGCCGGTGCAGTTCTTC
CASRGRAGGPVQFF
>-|few|TRBJ2-1|TRBV6-2/TRBV6-3
TGTGCCAGCAGTTATGCGGCCAGACCTGAGCAGTTCTTC
CASSYAARPEQFF
>TRBD1|few|TRBJ1-2|TRBV12-3/TRBV12-4
TGTGCCAGCAGACGGACAGGGGGTCGTGGCTACACCTTC
CASRRTGGRGYTF
>TRBD2|many|TRBJ2-1|TRBV6-2/TRBV6-3
TGTGCCAGCAGTACCCGTTCACTAGCGGGAAACAATGAGCAGTTCTTC
CASSTRSLAGNNEQFF
>-|many|TRBJ2-5|TRBV5-5
TGTGCCAGCAGCTTAGCTCTCGAGAGTCGAGAGACCCAGTACTTC
CASSLALESRETQYF
>TRBD1|-|TRBJ2-7|TRBV29-1
TGCAGCGCCCGGACAGGGGCTGAAAACTACGAGCAGTACTTC
CSARTGAENYEQYF
>TRBD1|many|TRBJ2-2|TRBV6-2/TRBV6-3
TGTGCCAGCAATTTTCGACAGGGCGTAACCGGGGAGCTGTTTTTT
CASNFRQGVTGELFF
>-|-|TRBJ2-1|TRBV7-6
TGTGCCAGCAGCTTAGCTGTCGGGAGCTCCTACAATGAGCAGTTCTTC
CASSLAVGSSYNEQFF
>TRBD2|few|TRBJ2-1|TRBV20-1
TGCAGTGCAAATTTCAAGCCGCCACGCGGGGGGGCTTCCAATGAGCAGTTCTTC
CSANFKPPRGGASNEQFF
>TRBD2|-|TRBJ2-2|TRBV27
TGTGCCAGCAGTCCACCATCGGGACTAGCGGGTTCCGGGGAGCTGTTTTTT
CASSPPSGLAGSGELFF
>TRBD1|many|TRBJ1-1|TRBV10-3
TGTGCCATCAGAGTTGGACAGGACACTGAAGCTTTCTTT
CAIRVGQDTEAFF
>-|-|TRBJ1-5|TRBV19
TGTGCCAGTAGCCTGAGGACTTTTCGTAGCAATCAGCCCCAGCATTTT
CASSLRTFRSNQPQHF
>-|many|TRBJ2-1|TRBV29-1
TGCAGCGTTGGGGGCCCTCCGGCCAGCTCCTACAATGAGCAGTTCTTC
CSVGGPPASSYNEQFF